The sequence of this TCR beta chain was determined in a study of CDR3 diversity in severe acne. V lost 8 bases to trimming and J lost 4 bases; unmatched junction nucleotides: 17. The CDR3 is 17 amino acids. In germline, CDR1 is MGHDK, CDR2 SYGVNS. TCRdb redid the calling of the PCR reads with MiXCR, one entry per CDR3 protein. The sample includes about 85,000 distinct CDR3 sequences, 48% of them seen just once. The TCR was taken from a male donor in good health, serving as a control. Sequenced material: blood. The chain employs TRBV25-1 and TRBJ2-5; TRBD2 agrees at 9 bases. CDR3 loop: CASSRKAGTSIVETQYF. CDR3 coding DNA: TGTGCCAGCTCACGGAAAGCCGGGACTAGCATAGTAGAGACCCAGTACTTC.